The 30 T cell receptor beta chains listed next were all sequenced from one sample in a study of OX40 agonist ivuxolimab in advanced cancers. Clones were sequenced by immunoSEQ multiplex PCR, and TCRdb holds only the in-frame ones, with some missing. The table shows tens of thousands of clones, with approximately 94% occurring only once. The sample was CD4+ or CD8+ T cells sorted from blood, taken in a trial of the OX40 agonist ivuxolimab. The source is an adult with an advanced solid tumor such as melanoma, head and neck, liver or kidney cancer.

The chain employs TRBV5-6 and TRBJ1-5; no reliable D call. This CDR3 is built from 14 residues. Germline loops: CDR1 SGHDT, CDR2 YYEEEE. The V end lost 4 bases, the J end lost 2 bases, and 10 bases lay between the germline ends. CDR3 DNA sequence: TGTGCCAGCAGCCGCCGGACCCGCAATCAGCCCCAGCATTTT. This encodes CASSRRTRNQPQHF. The whole variable domain, filled in from reference TRBV5-6 and TRBJ1-5, reads DAGVTQSPTHLIKTRGQQVTLRCSPKSGHDTVSWYQQALGQGPQFIFQYYEEEERQRGNFPDRFSGHQFPNYSSELNVNALLLGDSALYLCASSRRTRNQPQHFGDGTRLSIL.

V gene TRBV28 combines with J gene TRBJ1-5; D is ambiguous. V lost 5 bases, J lost 7 bases, and 15 bases lay in between. The CDR3 totals 14 residues. Germline V gives CDR1 MDHEN, CDR2 SYDVKM. The CDR3 here is CASSPREKRQPQHF. The CDR3 DNA reads as TGTGCCAGCAGTCCCCGGGAAAAGCGCCAGCCCCAGCATTTT.

This clone has a single count. The rearrangement joins TRBV5-6 to TRBJ2-5, with 12 nucleotides matching TRBD2. The CDR3 has 16 amino acids. Germline V gene sequence: CDR1 SGHDT, CDR2 YYEEEE. The J segment lost 5 bases and the V segment lost 4 bases, leaving 9 bases of the junction unmatched. The CDR3 nucleotides read TGTGCCAGCAGCGACCGACTAGCGGGAGACCTCGAGACCCAGTACTTC. This codes for CASSDRLAGDLETQYF.

The table lists this clone with a few counts. CDR3 DNA: TGTGCCAGCAGTTGGGAACAGGGATACGAGCAGTACTTC. Translation gives CASSWEQGYEQYF. The chain joins TRBV6-6 to TRBJ2-7; D possibly corresponds to TRBD1 (6 bases). The V and J ends lost 4 bases and 4 bases respectively, with 11 bases between them. This CDR3 spans 13 amino acids. Germline-derived CDR1 and CDR2 are MNHNY and SVGAGI (reference sequence).

The chain recombines TRBV5-6 with TRBJ1-1; D ambiguous. V lost 4 bases and J lost 9, with 16 bases in between. Germline V gene lookup returns CDR1 SGHDT and CDR2 YYEEEE. There are 13 residues in the CDR3. The CDR3 DNA is TGTGCCAGCAGCGGCAGTTTGTGGATTCAAGCTTTCTTT. Its translation: CASSGSLWIQAFF. Together with reference TRBV5-6 and TRBJ1-1, the CDR3 gives the full variable domain: DAGVTQSPTHLIKTRGQQVTLRCSPKSGHDTVSWYQQALGQGPQFIFQYYEEEERQRGNFPDRFSGHQFPNYSSELNVNALLLGDSALYLCASSGSLWIQAFFGQGTRLTVV.

The table lists this clone with a count of one. The V and J genes are TRBV12-5 and TRBJ2-5; tentatively, D is TRBD1 (6 bases). V lost 4 bases and J 5 bases, leaving 17 bases between the germline ends. Germline CDR1 and CDR2: LGHNT and FRNRAP. CDR3 length equals 15 residues. The CDR3 DNA reads TGTGCTAGTGGTTCTTTCCAGGGGACCCGCGAGACCCAGTACTTC. Translation: CASGSFQGTRETQYF.

This chain joins TRBV19 and TRBJ2-7, with D perhaps matching TRBD1 (6 bases). V was cut by 3 bases and J by 0 bases, with 12 bases left in between. The CDR3 has 15 residues. Germline V lookup: CDR1 LNHDA, CDR2 SQIVND (reference sequence). The CDR3 bases are TGTGCCAGTAGTATCGGGACAAGCAGCTCCTACGAGCAGTACTTC. Its translation: CASSIGTSSSYEQYF.

The chain has TRBV28 and TRBJ2-1; TRBD2 matches 11 bases. Germline loops: CDR1 MDHEN, CDR2 SYDVKM. This CDR3 is built from 17 residues. The trim removed 7 bases at V and 7 bases at J, leaving 15 bases unmatched. DNA of the CDR3: TGTGCCAGCAAGTCTGACCCACTAGCGGGAGTTAGGAATGAGCAGTTCTTC. Translated: CASKSDPLAGVRNEQFF.

This sequence joins TRBV10-2 and TRBJ2-7, with 9 bases that match TRBD2. Germline V gene data show CDR1 as WSHSY and CDR2 as SAAADI. V lost 6 bases and J lost 4; bases outside the gene matches: 7. CDR3 length: 14 amino acids. The CDR3 DNA reads TGCGCCAGCAGCCTAGCGGGACAGTCTTACGAGCAGTACTTC. It translates to CASSLAGQSYEQYF.

This sequence joins TRBV27 and TRBJ2-3, with 8 bases identical to TRBD2. The CDR3 is 17 residues long. The V and J ends lost 1 base and 3 bases, in that order; junction bases with no gene match: 9. CDR1 MNHEY and CDR2 SMNVEV come from the germline V gene (reference sequence). CDR3 loop: CASSLWVSGMETDTQYF. CDR3 bases: TGTGCCAGCAGTTTATGGGTTAGCGGGATGGAGACAGATACGCAGTATTTT.

This clone was picked up a small number of times. The J gene is TRBJ2-7, the V gene TRBV4-2; 7 bases map to TRBD2. V trimming: 0 bases; J trimming: 2 bases; junction bases outside the gene matches: 16. Germline V gene sequence: CDR1 LGHNA, CDR2 YNFKEQ. This CDR3 region has 19 residues. The CDR3: CASSQDGWREISNTYEQYF. DNA of the CDR3: TGTGCCAGCAGCCAAGATGGTTGGCGGGAGATTAGCAACACCTACGAGCAGTACTTC.

As concerns this clone: A read error may produce the germline difference seen at one junction end. This chain joins TRBV7-7 and TRBJ2-5, with TRBD2 as a possible D gene (7 bases). The CDR3 totals 14 residues. Germline V gives CDR1 SSHAT, CDR2 FNYEAQ (reference sequence). In DNA, the CDR3 is TGTGCTAGCAGCTTAGGGGGAGGGGGAGAGACCCAGTACTTC. Its translation: CASSLGGGGETQYF. Complete variable domain (other parts from reference TRBV7-7 and TRBJ2-5): GAGVSQSPRYKVTKRGQDVTLRCDPISSHATLYWYQQALGQGPEFLTYFNYEAQPDKSGLPSDRFSAERPEGSISTLTIQRTEQRDSAMYRCASSLGGGGETQYFGPGTRLLVL.

The chain couples TRBV5-5 to TRBJ1-1, with TRBD1 matching 9 bases. CDR3 length: 15 residues. Germline V gene data show CDR1 as SGHKS and CDR2 as YYEKEE (reference sequence). The ends lost 2 bases at V and 4 bases at J; junction bases unmatched: 6. The CDR3 DNA follows: TGTGCCAGCAGCTTACTACAGGGGGCGTCCACTGAAGCTTTCTTT. Encoded protein: CASSLLQGASTEAFF.

CDR3 nucleotides: TGTGCCAGCAGCCAAGGACCTCAGGTAACCCTATCCTACGAGCAGTACTTC. This codes for CASSQGPQVTLSYEQYF. This chain connects TRBV14 to TRBJ2-7; D is undetermined. Germline V lookup: CDR1 SGHDN, CDR2 FVKESK. This CDR3 contains 17 residues. Trimming cost V 1 base and J 1 base, with 17 bases left between them. The full variable domain, with the rest looked up from reference TRBV14 and TRBJ2-7, is EAGVTQFPSHSVIEKGQTVTLRCDPISGHDNLYWYRRVMGKEIKFLLHFVKESKQDESGMPNNRFLAERTGGTYSTLKVQPAELEDSGVYFCASSQGPQVTLSYEQYFGPGTRLTVT.

The genes are TRBV6-5 and TRBJ2-7, with D possibly matching TRBD1 (5 bases). This CDR3 comprises 16 residues. The germline CDR1 and CDR2 sequences are MNHEY and SVGAGI. Trimming left V 0 bases short and J 2 bases short, with 14 bases between. As DNA, the CDR3 is TGTGCCAGCAGTTACTCCGCGGCAGGGTATACCTACGAGCAGTACTTC. Protein sequence: CASSYSAAGYTYEQYF.

This clone was picked up one time. The chain recombines TRBV11-2 with TRBJ2-1; 10 positions match TRBD2. CDR1 is SGHAT and CDR2 is FQNNGV in the germline V gene. With 5 bases clipped from V and 2 bases from J, the junction kept 6 bases outside the gene matches. CDR3 length equals 16 residues. The CDR3 loop reads CASSDSGRKPYNEQFF. The CDR3 coding sequence is TGTGCCAGCAGCGATAGCGGGAGGAAACCCTACAATGAGCAGTTCTTC.

The rearrangement links TRBV4-3 to TRBJ1-2, with D uncertain. The V gene's germline CDR1 is LGHNA and CDR2 YSLEER. V was cut by 1 base and J by 2 bases, with 11 bases left in between. This CDR3 has 15 residues. Here the CDR3 reads CASSQGAKGNYGYTF. CDR3 DNA sequence: TGCGCCAGCAGCCAAGGGGCAAAAGGGAACTATGGCTACACCTTC.

The rearrangement joins TRBV11-2 to TRBJ2-7; 13 nucleotides line up with TRBD2. Germline V gene data show CDR1 as SGHAT and CDR2 as FQNNGV. This CDR3 region has 15 residues. Trimming took 5 bases from V and 1 from J; bases not matched to a gene: 2. As DNA, the CDR3 is TGTGCCAGCAGCACGGGACTAGCGGGGTCCTACGAGCAGTACTTC. It is translated as CASSTGLAGSYEQYF.

The V gene is TRBV28, the J gene TRBJ2-2; no clear D gene. The CDR3 contains 13 residues. CDR1 is MDHEN, CDR2 SYDVKM, per germline. Trimming stripped 2 bases from V and 6 bases from J, with 7 bases between. Here the CDR3 reads CASSLAVSGELFF. CDR3 DNA sequence: TGTGCCAGCAGTTTAGCCGTTTCCGGGGAGCTGTTTTTT.

This chain joins TRBV27 and TRBJ2-7; a weak D match, TRBD2 (5 bases). CDR1 is MNHEY, CDR2 SMNVEV, per germline (reference sequence). The CDR3 is 13 amino acids. V lost 6 bases, J lost 7 bases, and 16 bases lay in between. The CDR3 is CASRTGPRREQYF. The CDR3 DNA follows: TGTGCCAGCAGGACGGGCCCCCGGAGGGAGCAGTACTTC.

The J gene is TRBJ2-7, the V gene TRBV5-1; TRBD1 matches 9 bases. This CDR3 comprises 16 residues. J was trimmed by 2 bases and V by 4 bases; bases with no gene match: 10. Germline V lookup: CDR1 SGHRS, CDR2 YFSETQ. CDR3 sequence (DNA): TGCGCCAGCAGCCCGGCGGGGACAGGGTCTCCCTACGAGCAGTACTTC. Translated: CASSPAGTGSPYEQYF.

V is TRBV7-2 and J is TRBJ1-1, with 8 positions matching TRBD1. Per germline, CDR1 SGHTA and CDR2 FQGNSA. The CDR3 runs 16 residues. With V trimmed by 1 base and J by 3 bases, 7 bases remained unmatched. CDR3 region: CASSLGDRRSDTEAFF. The CDR3, as DNA: TGTGCCAGCAGCTTAGGGGACAGGCGAAGCGACACTGAAGCTTTCTTT.

V gene TRBV2 combines with J gene TRBJ1-2, with TRBD1 matching 7 bases. Germline trimming cut 3 bases from V and 0 bases from J; bases unmatched to any gene: 13. The CDR3 is 18 residues long. Germline V gives CDR1 SNHLY, CDR2 FYNNEI. DNA for the CDR3: TGTGCCAGCAGTGAGGGTCAGGGGGTTTTGTTAACTAACTATGGCTACACCTTC. Its protein product is CASSEGQGVLLTNYGYTF.

V is TRBV9 and J is TRBJ2-3; 11 nucleotides line up with TRBD1. Per germline, CDR1 SGDLS and CDR2 YYNGEE. Trimming cost V 3 bases and J 2 bases; bases outside gene matches: 20. CDR3 length equals 21 residues. The CDR3 DNA follows: TGTGCCAGCAGCGGAATCACCGGGACAGGGGGGATAGCGGGATCCACAGATACGCAGTATTTT. It yields the protein CASSGITGTGGIAGSTDTQYF.

The chain links TRBV10-2 to TRBJ2-6; no definite D call. The CDR3 covers 18 residues. Germline values: CDR1 WSHSY, CDR2 SAAADI. V shed 8 bases and J shed 0 bases, with 20 bases lying between them. The CDR3 loop is CASLLPGPTLSGANVLTF. The CDR3 DNA reads as TGCGCCAGCCTGCTTCCCGGGCCGACCCTCTCTGGGGCCAACGTCCTGACTTTC.

The rearrangement links TRBV10-2 to TRBJ2-7; D is undetermined. Germline values: CDR1 WSHSY, CDR2 SAAADI. CDR3 length: 13 residues. V lost 1 base to trimming and J lost 2 bases, with 6 bases between them. The CDR3 is CASSEWRTYEQYF. Written as DNA, the CDR3 is TGCGCCAGCAGTGAGTGGCGGACCTACGAGCAGTACTTC.

V usage is TRBV28 and J usage is TRBJ1-2; 8 bases fit TRBD1. From germline, CDR1 is MDHEN and CDR2 SYDVKM. The CDR3 has 14 residues. With 5 bases clipped from V and 4 bases from J, the junction kept 6 bases outside the gene matches. CDR3 residues: CASSRDRGGYGYTF. The DNA of the CDR3 is TGTGCCAGCAGTAGAGACAGGGGTGGCTATGGCTACACCTTC.

This clone was observed once. V usage is TRBV7-9 and J usage is TRBJ2-2, with no clear D. Trimming removed 5 bases from V and 6 bases from J, with 7 bases in between. This CDR3 has 12 residues. CDR1 and CDR2 (germline): SEHNR, FQNEAQ (reference sequence). CDR3: CASSQKAGELFF. Written as DNA, the CDR3 is TGTGCCAGCAGCCAAAAGGCCGGGGAGCTGTTTTTT.

The chain joins TRBV5-1 to TRBJ2-1; TRBD2 agrees at 10 bases. The germline V gene encodes CDR1 SGHRS and CDR2 YFSETQ. With V trimmed by 2 bases and J by 1 base, 9 bases remained unmatched. This CDR3 contains 18 residues. The CDR3 DNA reads as TGCGCCAGCAGCTTTGTCCCTCTAGCGGGAGCGTCCTACAATGAGCAGTTCTTC. As protein: CASSFVPLAGASYNEQFF.

The gene calls are TRBV5-8 and TRBJ2-7; D gene uncertain. The length of the CDR3 is 13 residues. V was pared by 7 bases and J by 0 bases, with 11 bases between. Germline lookup yields CDR1 SGHTS and CDR2 YDEGEE. The CDR3 DNA reads as TGTGCCAGCTTGGGGATAAACTCCTACGAGCAGTACTTC. It codes for CASLGINSYEQYF.